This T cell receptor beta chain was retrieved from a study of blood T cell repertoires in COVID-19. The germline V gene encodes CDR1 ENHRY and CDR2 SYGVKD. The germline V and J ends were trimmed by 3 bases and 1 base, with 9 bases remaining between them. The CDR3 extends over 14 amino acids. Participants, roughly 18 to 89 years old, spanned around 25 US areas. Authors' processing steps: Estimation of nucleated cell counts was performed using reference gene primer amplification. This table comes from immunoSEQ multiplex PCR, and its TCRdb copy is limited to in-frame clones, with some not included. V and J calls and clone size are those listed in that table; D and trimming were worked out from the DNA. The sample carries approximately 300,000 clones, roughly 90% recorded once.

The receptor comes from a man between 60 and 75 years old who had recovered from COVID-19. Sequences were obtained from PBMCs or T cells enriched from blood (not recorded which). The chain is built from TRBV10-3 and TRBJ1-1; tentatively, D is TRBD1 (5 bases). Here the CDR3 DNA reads TGTGCCATCAGTGAACAGACAGCGAACACTGAAGCTTTCTTT. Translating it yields CAISEQTANTEAFF.